The sequence of this T cell receptor (beta chain) was determined in a study of blood T cell repertoires in COVID-19. Study background: Samples of COVID-19 (acute and convalescent) were obtained from the United States, Italy and Spain. PBMCs, B-cell-depleted T cells, or T cells provided the cDNA or gDNA that made up the material.

The germline CDR1 and CDR2 sequences are SGHRS and YFSETQ. The CDR3 spans 13 residues. The junction had 6 bases not matched to a gene; V was cut back by 6 bases and J by 4 bases. Per the study methods: By means of reference gene primer amplification, nucleated cell counts were estimated. The method was immunoSEQ multiplex PCR; TCRdb's version includes in-frame clones alone and lacks a portion of them. For V, J and clone size, that table is used; D and trimming come from the DNA. The top ten hold around 2.9% of the sample, which has roughly 100,000 clones, about 88% seen once. The sample consisted of peripheral blood. V is TRBV5-1 and J is TRBJ1-1; 7 bases map to TRBD1. The TCR was taken from a man aged 45-60 years with active or convalescent COVID-19. CDR3 residues: CASKTGPSTEAFF. CDR3 nucleotide sequence: TGCGCCAGCAAGACAGGGCCCAGCACTGAAGCTTTCTTT. Full variable domain (remainder filled in from reference TRBV5-1 and TRBJ1-1): KAGVTQTPRYLIKTRGQQVTLSCSPISGHRSVSWYQQTPGQGLQFLFEYFSETQRNKGNFPGRFSGRQFSNSRSEMNVSTLELGDSALYLCASKTGPSTEAFFGQGTRLTVV.